This T cell receptor beta chain was identified during a study of T cells in Graves' hyperthyroidism and ophthalmopathy (dated by TCRdb to about 2019). Context from the whole study: Peripheral blood samples were taken at initial diagnosis, before any treatment was given. TCR V-J signatures able to tell the groups apart were searched for in a discovery cohort of more than 90 patients, of whom 43 had Graves' ophthalmopathy and about 55 had stable Graves' hyperthyroidism. Prospective prediction of ophthalmopathy was tested in an independent validation cohort consisting of fewer than 20 hyperthyroidism patients and 17 patients who later progressed to ophthalmopathy. The approximately 100 discovery patients were divided at random into training and test sets in a 7:3 ratio. The study also compared thyroid tissue and blood T-cell repertoires from 5 to 7 Graves' hyperthyroidism patients. After blood sampling, hyperthyroidism patients were treated with methimazole at a starting dose of 30 mg daily, and ophthalmopathy patients were treated with high-dose intravenous methylprednisolone. The paper describes TCR Vbeta CDR3 sequencing of 135 peripheral blood samples, made up of 40 to 45 ophthalmopathy patients, approximately 76 hyperthyroidism patients and roughly 17 progressor patients.

V gives up 0 bases and J gives up 7 bases, and the segment between their germline ends measures 0 bases. From cysteine to phenylalanine, the CDR3 is 11 amino acids long. The sequence is cut down to CDR3 DNA, 33 bases in frame from base 1. Sequences SGHAT (CDR1) and FQNNGV (CDR2) are obtained from the germline V gene. What the research found in general, with its limitations: During validation, the model predicted progression to ophthalmopathy a median of roughly 7.1 months ahead of onset, with more than 60% sensitivity and less than 85% specificity. No statistical method was used to fix the sample size in advance, and group allocation was not hidden from the investigators. A model built on a 13 V-J signature distinguished ophthalmopathy from stable hyperthyroidism, reaching around 87% sensitivity and 81% to 83% specificity in cross-validation and 80%/75% in testing. Most expanded thyroid clonotypes (frequency above 0.001) were also detected in blood, suggesting blood repertoires may reflect thyroid immune responses.

Amplification of TCR beta CDR3 regions was carried out from RNA transcripts. The first round of RT-PCR for the TCR CDR3 was performed with the HTBI primer set and the Qiagen OneStep RT-PCR kit. The libraries were constructed in a second round of multiplex PCR and then size-selected and purified. Paired-end sequencing of the libraries was performed with 100 bp reads on an Illumina HiSeq2000. Turning to the authors' computational methods: SOAPnuke was used to process the raw data, throwing out any read that contained adapters or uncalled bases, had a mean Phred below 15, or lacked an exact constant-primer or identifier match. COPE v1.2.5 was used to merge the high-quality paired reads, and each unique nucleotide sequence was defined as a clonotype. MiTCR v1.1 was used to align the clonotypes against IMGT TRBV, TRBD and TRBJ reference segments. The analysis was restricted to V-J combinations with a frequency above 0.0001, which together covered just over 99% of the repertoires. The TCS score was defined as F50 (clonal expansion) divided by E x V (chaos), with BLOSUM62-based TCRdist calculated between CDR3 peptides within each V-J. Welch's t-statistics and random forest reduced just over 500 V-J features to fewer than 15, which were used in a naive Bayes classifier (R e1071). TCRdb took the public reads, trimmed them with fastp at Q25, ran MiXCR for clone calling and kept in-frame beta chains. Under each unique CDR3 protein, matching rows form one entry showing the most common genes and DNA. None of the V and J calls come from the authors' own analysis; TCRdb made them. Within this sample are some 690,000 distinct CDR3 sequences, with roughly 17% of them counted one time only. About a sixth of the sample belongs to the ten largest clones.

This clonotype was detected many times. Its antigen is not yet known. Base qualities were left out, and no much larger clone turns up one base away. Stable Graves' hyperthyroidism was defined as no progression to ophthalmopathy during 18 months of follow-up. Hyperthyroidism patients were newly diagnosed, with disease duration under 2 months, and aged 18 to 65 years. Patients with uncontrolled infections, other autoimmune diseases, pregnancy or lactation were excluded. Diagnoses were based on clinical symptoms, serum thyroxine and TRAb, thyroid ultrasound and orbital computed tomography. PBMCs were separated from roughly 9.3 ml of fresh peripheral blood using Ficoll-Paque density gradient centrifugation. Total RNA was extracted using Trizol reagent, and RNA quality was assessed on an Agilent 2100 Bioanalyzer.

The rearrangement joined TRBV11-2 to TRBJ2-2; no D gene call is confident. This clonotype was sampled from a man aged 45-65 years with Graves' hyperthyroidism. The sequencing sample was made of blood. The CDR3 reads as follows: CASSLDGELFF. The nucleotide sequence is TGTGCCAGCAGCTTAGACGGGGAGCTGTTTTTT. The full variable domain, completed from the reference TRBV11-2 and TRBJ2-2 proteins outside the CDR3, reads EAGVAQSPRYKIIEKRQSVAFWCNPISGHATLYWYQQILGQGPKLLIQFQNNGVVDDSQLPKDRFSAERLKGVDSTLKIQPAKLEDSAVYLCASSLDGELFFGEGSRLTVL.